A single T cell receptor (beta chain) is shown here with its context. These data come from a study of cytomegalovirus exposure and HLA in healthy donors. This CDR3 comprises 18 residues. Unmatched junction bases numbered 11, after V lost 0 bases and J lost 7 bases. CDR1 and CDR2 (germline): SNHLY, FYNNEI. Primers: 60 Vbeta forward and 13 Jbeta reverse. Method: immunoSEQ multiplex PCR; TCRdb's copy keeps in-frame clones and lacks some. The repertoire has under 200,000 clones, roughly 77% of them found once; the top ten carry 1.9%. Sequenced: PBMCs. The sequence was collected from a woman aged 18-29 years in good health and CMV-seronegative. The rearrangement links TRBV2 to TRBJ1-4, with 10 positions matching TRBD1. CDR3 amino acids: CASSEAGQGLGIGEKLFF. The CDR3 bases are TGTGCCAGCAGTGAAGCGGGACAGGGGTTGGGTATTGGTGAAAAACTGTTTTTT. Complete variable domain (other parts from reference TRBV2 and TRBJ1-4): EPEVTQTPSHQVTQMGQEVILRCVPISNHLYFYWYRQILGQKVEFLVSFYNNEISEKSEIFDDQFSVERPDGSNFTLKIRSTKLEDSAMYFCASSEAGQGLGIGEKLFFGSGTQLSVL.